This T cell receptor beta chain came from a study of regulatory T cells in long-lasting Graves disease. V gave up 3 bases and J gave up 3 bases, with 2 bases separating them. CDR3 length: 11 amino acids. CDR1 is MNHNS and CDR2 is SASEGT in the germline V gene. Sequencing libraries for TCR beta were prepared with iRepertoire HTBI primers and Arm-PCR of CDR3 regions. TCRdb processed the multiplex PCR reads anew with MiXCR; each CDR3 protein has one entry. The sample yields 500,000 or so distinct CDR3 sequences, about 16% seen once. Specified time point: newly diagnosed GD, antithyroid drugs for less than 3 months. Extracted PBMC RNA gave rise to the TCR library. These data also featured in a second study, about T cells in Graves' hyperthyroidism and ophthalmopathy.

The TCR was taken from a woman aged 40 to 65 with Graves disease. The chain combines TRBV6-1 with TRBJ1-2; no firm D call. Sequences were derived from peripheral blood mononuclear cells (PBMCs), sampled at new diagnosis, from a patient treated with antithyroid drugs. Here the CDR3 DNA reads TGTGCCAGCAGTGAGTACTATGGCTACACCTTC. As protein: CASSEYYGYTF.